The rows below give T cell receptor beta chains drawn from one sample of a study of cytomegalovirus exposure and HLA in healthy donors. Profiling relied on immunoSEQ multiplex PCR, and the TCRdb table lists in-frame clones only, not all of them. Of fewer than 75,000 clones in the sample, about 95% were seen once. Sequencing was performed on PBMCs. The receptors were sampled from a man younger than 35 in good health and CMV-seronegative. The CDR3 runs from the conserved cysteine through the conserved F or W. D genes are given only for firm matches. The size entry is marked missing in some rows and otherwise reads once, few, many or a size class.

V gene	J gene	CDR3 length	clone size	D gene	CDR3 protein	CDR3 DNA
TRBV19	TRBJ2-5	15	once	TRBD1	CASRQNTGGGETQYF	TGTGCCAGCCGGCAAAATACAGGGGGCGGGGAGACCCAGTACTTC
TRBV27	TRBJ1-2	16	NA	NA	CASSRSGRGLQYGYTF	TGTGCCAGCAGTAGGTCGGGTCGGGGATTACAATATGGCTACACCTTC
TRBV4-1	TRBJ2-3	15	NA	TRBD2	CASSQGGLGTDTQYF	TGCGCCAGCAGCCAAGGGGGACTAGGCACAGATACGCAGTATTTT
TRBV19	TRBJ1-2	15	NA	TRBD1	CASSPGQGITYGYTF	TGTGCCAGTAGTCCGGGACAGGGAATCACCTATGGCTACACCTTC
TRBV7-6	TRBJ2-1	15	NA	TRBD1	CASSTGQGWYNEQFF	TGTGCCAGCAGCACAGGACAGGGATGGTACAATGAGCAGTTCTTC
TRBV5-1	TRBJ1-4	16	NA	TRBD1	CASSPGRGTGSEKLFF	TGCGCCAGCAGCCCGGGGAGGGGGACAGGATCAGAAAAACTGTTTTTT
TRBV28	TRBJ1-4	15	once	NA	CASSSTGTTNEKLFF	TGTGCCAGCAGTTCCACAGGGACAACTAATGAAAAACTGTTTTTT
TRBV2	TRBJ2-7	13	NA	TRBD1	CASAGQELDEQYF	TGTGCCAGTGCTGGACAGGAGCTCGACGAGCAGTACTTC
TRBV2	TRBJ2-5	15	NA	TRBD1	CASSFDRAKQETQYF	TGTGCCAGCAGTTTTGACAGGGCCAAACAAGAGACCCAGTACTTC
TRBV29-1	TRBJ2-1	11	NA	TRBD1	CSADRGHEQFF	TGCAGCGCAGACAGGGGGCATGAGCAGTTCTTC
TRBV9	TRBJ2-1	15	NA	TRBD2	CASSPRELAGSEQFF	TGTGCCAGCAGCCCCCGGGAACTAGCGGGTAGTGAGCAGTTCTTC
TRBV19	TRBJ2-2	15	once	NA	CASSPGRTYTGELFF	TGTGCCAGTAGTCCAGGACGGACTTACACCGGGGAGCTGTTTTTT
TRBV4-2	TRBJ1-5	14	NA	NA	CASSQDLGGQPQHF	TGTGCCAGCAGCCAAGATCTGGGGGGACAGCCCCAGCATTTT
TRBV5-5	TRBJ1-4	13	NA	NA	CASSAAAHEKLFF	TGTGCCAGCAGCGCGGCCGCCCATGAAAAACTGTTTTTT